Below, 6 T cell receptor beta chains from the same sample are listed, as sequenced in a study of OX40 agonist ivuxolimab in advanced cancers. Receptor libraries were prepared by the immunoSEQ multiplex PCR assay. The table comes from immuneACCESS by way of TCRdb, which keeps in-frame sequences with V and J called. Part of the clones is missing from these tables; in studies checked, under half for an unresolved V gene and the rest for unknown reasons. The sample table contains around 64,000 clones; only one count was recorded for 80% to 95% of them. The ten biggest clones cover 6.5% to 8.5% of the sample. Specimen: CD4+ or CD8+ T cells sorted from blood, collected in a trial of the OX40 agonist ivuxolimab. These receptors originate from an adult with an advanced solid tumor such as melanoma, head and neck, liver or kidney cancer.

V is TRBV5-1 and J is TRBJ2-1; 9 positions match TRBD2. With V trimmed by 5 bases and J by 0 bases, 18 bases remained unmatched. The CDR3 runs 20 residues. From germline, CDR1 is SGHRS and CDR2 YFSETQ. The DNA of the CDR3 is TGCGCCAGCAGACCAACTAGTAGCGGGGGACAACCATACTCCTACAATGAGCAGTTCTTC. It yields the protein CASRPTSSGGQPYSYNEQFF.

The V call is TRBV27, the J call TRBJ2-3; D is unclear. The CDR3 runs to 16 residues. Germline V gives CDR1 MNHEY, CDR2 SMNVEV (reference sequence). The V gene lost 2 bases and the J gene lost 4 bases, with 16 bases spanning the gap. The CDR3 loop reads CASSLVGSVFPDTQYF. In nucleotides, the CDR3 is TGTGCCAGCAGTTTAGTCGGGTCCGTTTTCCCAGATACGCAGTATTTT.

The rearrangement uses TRBV5-4 and TRBJ2-5; tentatively, D is TRBD2 (6 bases). CDR3 size: 13 residues. CDR1 and CDR2 (germline): SGHNT, YYREEE (reference sequence). Trimming cost V 5 bases and J 1 base, with 9 bases left between them. This chain's CDR3 is CASRMGGQETQYF. CDR3 sequence (DNA): TGTGCCAGCAGAATGGGAGGCCAAGAGACCCAGTACTTC.

This rearrangement joins TRBV27 to TRBJ2-7; D possibly corresponds to TRBD2 (6 bases). The length of the CDR3 is 14 residues. CDR1 and CDR2 from the germline V gene are MNHEY and SMNVEV (reference sequence). V gave up 7 bases and J gave up 7 bases, with 20 bases separating them. CDR3 sequence: CASNAGPRGEEQYF. CDR3 DNA: TGTGCCAGCAACGCGGGACCGCGAGGGGAGGAGCAGTACTTC.

This chain connects TRBV19 to TRBJ2-7, with D perhaps matching TRBD2 (7 bases). This CDR3 comprises 12 residues. CDR1 is LNHDA and CDR2 is SQIVND in the germline V gene (reference sequence). The CDR3 nucleotides read TGTGCTAGCAAAGGGGGGGCCTACGAGCAGTACTTC. Protein product: CASKGGAYEQYF.

This rearrangement joins TRBV9 to TRBJ1-1; 11 bases align to TRBD1. CDR3 length equals 15 residues. After removal of 0 bases from V and 4 bases from J, the junction contained 2 bases not matched to a gene. From germline, CDR1 is SGDLS and CDR2 YYNGEE. The CDR3 DNA is TGTGCCAGCAGCGTAGTGGGGACAGGGGGCACTGAAGCTTTCTTT. Residues: CASSVVGTGGTEAFF.